This is a list of T cell receptor beta chains from one sample in a study of B cell selection in AIRE deficiency. The protocol was immunoSEQ multiplex PCR, while the TCRdb copy is restricted to in-frame clones and leaves out a portion. The sample has about 14,000 clones, approximately 94% seen once. The sequenced sample was Tregs sorted from PBMCs. These receptor sequences come from a human donor with AIRE deficiency. CDR3s include the opening cysteine and the closing phenylalanine or tryptophan. Fields, in order: V gene, clone size, J gene, D gene, CDR3 DNA, CDR3 protein. The D gene is left open where the match is weak. The size field is filled for only some rows; it gives once, few, many or a size class.

V gene: TRBV5-4; clone size: .; J gene: TRBJ2-3; D gene: TRBD1; CDR3 DNA: TGTGCCAGCAGCACCGGACAGGGGCTGGATACGCAGTATTTT; CDR3 protein: CASSTGQGLDTQYF
V gene: TRBV27; clone size: .; J gene: TRBJ2-4; D gene: TRBD2; CDR3 DNA: TGTGCCAGCAGTTCCTTGGCGGGAGGCAAAAACATTCAGTACTTC; CDR3 protein: CASSSLAGGKNIQYF
V gene: TRBV9; clone size: .; J gene: TRBJ2-1; D gene: TRBD1; CDR3 DNA: TGTGCCAGCAGCAACCCCCGGGACAGGGTCTGGCCGAGCTCCTACAATGAGCAGTTCTTC; CDR3 protein: CASSNPRDRVWPSSYNEQFF
V gene: TRBV6-1; clone size: .; J gene: TRBJ2-7; D gene: .; CDR3 DNA: TGTGCCAGCAGGGGCTACGACGAGCAGTACTTC; CDR3 protein: CASRGYDEQYF
V gene: TRBV7-2; clone size: .; J gene: TRBJ2-7; D gene: TRBD2; CDR3 DNA: TGTGCCAGCAGCTGGACCGGGACTAGCGCCCCTGTGGAGCAGTACTTC; CDR3 protein: CASSWTGTSAPVEQYF
V gene: TRBV27; clone size: .; J gene: TRBJ2-7; D gene: TRBD2; CDR3 DNA: TGTGCCAGCAGTTTATTACCGCCGGGCCTAGCGGGAATCCACGAGCAGTACTTC; CDR3 protein: CASSLLPPGLAGIHEQYF
V gene: TRBV4-2; clone size: .; J gene: TRBJ2-7; D gene: TRBD2; CDR3 DNA: TGTGCCAGCAGCTTAGGAGCTAGCGGGAGGGCCCAGGTCTACGAGCAGTACTTC; CDR3 protein: CASSLGASGRAQVYEQYF
V gene: TRBV7-2; clone size: .; J gene: TRBJ1-4; D gene: .; CDR3 DNA: TGTGCCAGCAGCTTTAGAGGGAATGAAAAACTGTTTTTT; CDR3 protein: CASSFRGNEKLFF
V gene: TRBV27; clone size: once; J gene: TRBJ1-2; D gene: TRBD1; CDR3 DNA: TGTGCCAGCAGCCACCCCCTCACGGGGGGACAGCTCTATGGCTACACCTTC; CDR3 protein: CASSHPLTGGQLYGYTF
V gene: TRBV28; clone size: .; J gene: TRBJ2-1; D gene: .; CDR3 DNA: TGTGCCAGCAGTTTCACCGAATACTCCTACAATGAGCAGTTCTTC; CDR3 protein: CASSFTEYSYNEQFF
V gene: TRBV14; clone size: .; J gene: TRBJ1-1; D gene: .; CDR3 DNA: TGTGCCAGCAGCCAAGACAGGGCGACTGAAGCTTTCTTT; CDR3 protein: CASSQDRATEAFF
V gene: TRBV11-1; clone size: .; J gene: TRBJ2-3; D gene: TRBD2; CDR3 DNA: TGTGCCAGCAGCCCGGGACTAGCGGGACGCACAGATACGCAGTATTTT; CDR3 protein: CASSPGLAGRTDTQYF
V gene: TRBV6-5; clone size: .; J gene: TRBJ2-2; D gene: TRBD1; CDR3 DNA: TGTGCCAGCGGAGGACAGGGCAACACCGGGGAGCTGTTTTTT; CDR3 protein: CASGGQGNTGELFF
V gene: TRBV13; clone size: .; J gene: TRBJ2-7; D gene: .; CDR3 DNA: TGTGCCAGCAGCTTCGTAGGAACCCGGGGGTTCGAGCAGTACTTC; CDR3 protein: CASSFVGTRGFEQYF
V gene: TRBV14; clone size: .; J gene: TRBJ2-5; D gene: .; CDR3 DNA: TGTGCCAGCAGCCAAGATATTGGGGTAGAGACCCAGTACTTC; CDR3 protein: CASSQDIGVETQYF
V gene: TRBV6-5; clone size: .; J gene: TRBJ2-5; D gene: .; CDR3 DNA: TGTGCCAGCAGCGGCTGGACAGAAGAGACCCAGTACTTC; CDR3 protein: CASSGWTEETQYF
V gene: TRBV27; clone size: once; J gene: TRBJ1-2; D gene: TRBD1; CDR3 DNA: TGTGCCAGCAGGACAGGGAATAATGGCTACACCTTC; CDR3 protein: CASRTGNNGYTF
V gene: TRBV9; clone size: .; J gene: TRBJ2-2; D gene: TRBD2; CDR3 DNA: TGTGCCAGCAGCGTAGTAGGACTAGCGGGGACGAACACCGGGGAGCTGTTTTTT; CDR3 protein: CASSVVGLAGTNTGELFF
V gene: TRBV28; clone size: .; J gene: TRBJ2-2; D gene: .; CDR3 DNA: TGTGCCAGCAGTTTAGCGGTTAACACCGGGGAGCTGTTTTTT; CDR3 protein: CASSLAVNTGELFF
V gene: TRBV4-2; clone size: .; J gene: TRBJ1-3; D gene: .; CDR3 DNA: TGTGCCAGCAGCCAGGGGTGGACTGGGGGCTACACCATATATTTT; CDR3 protein: CASSQGWTGGYTIYF
V gene: TRBV10-2; clone size: .; J gene: TRBJ1-5; D gene: TRBD1; CDR3 DNA: TGCGCCAGCAGCCCGGACAGGGTCCTGGTGTATCAGCATTTT; CDR3 protein: CASSPDRVLVYQHF
V gene: TRBV7-2; clone size: .; J gene: TRBJ2-7; D gene: .; CDR3 DNA: TGTGCCAGCAGCAAAGATAGCGGAACCTACGAGCAGTACTTC; CDR3 protein: CASSKDSGTYEQYF
V gene: TRBV4-2; clone size: .; J gene: TRBJ1-2; D gene: .; CDR3 DNA: TGTGCCAGCAGCCAAGAGTTCTATGGCTACACCTTC; CDR3 protein: CASSQEFYGYTF
V gene: TRBV7-9; clone size: .; J gene: TRBJ1-1; D gene: .; CDR3 DNA: TGTGCCAGCTGTACAGGCCGAAAAACTGAAGCTTTCTTT; CDR3 protein: CASCTGRKTEAFF
V gene: TRBV9; clone size: once; J gene: TRBJ2-1; D gene: .; CDR3 DNA: TGTGCCAGCAGCGGCGGGACGGTTTACAATGAGCAGTTCTTC; CDR3 protein: CASSGGTVYNEQFF
V gene: TRBV6-5; clone size: .; J gene: TRBJ2-7; D gene: TRBD2; CDR3 DNA: TGTGCCAGCAGACGAGGACTAGCGGTCCCCGAGCAGTACTTC; CDR3 protein: CASRRGLAVPEQYF
V gene: TRBV10-3; clone size: .; J gene: TRBJ2-7; D gene: .; CDR3 DNA: TGTGCCACTAATCATCAGGGTAGCGAGCAGTACTTC; CDR3 protein: CATNHQGSEQYF
V gene: TRBV11-3; clone size: .; J gene: TRBJ1-3; D gene: .; CDR3 DNA: TGTGCCAGCAGCTTAGGACAGTCGTCTGGAAACACCATATATTTT; CDR3 protein: CASSLGQSSGNTIYF
V gene: TRBV5-1; clone size: once; J gene: TRBJ1-2; D gene: TRBD1; CDR3 DNA: TGCGCCAGCAGCTTGGTTCCCCGGACAGGACCGAACCTCCTCTTGGATGGCTACACCTTC; CDR3 protein: CASSLVPRTGPNLLLDGYTF
V gene: TRBV6-5; clone size: .; J gene: TRBJ1-3; D gene: .; CDR3 DNA: TGTGCCAGCAGCAGATTATCTGGAAACACCATATATTTT; CDR3 protein: CASSRLSGNTIYF
V gene: TRBV7-2; clone size: .; J gene: TRBJ1-2; D gene: .; CDR3 DNA: TGTGCCAGCAGCTTAGGACACTATGGCTACACCTTC; CDR3 protein: CASSLGHYGYTF
V gene: TRBV28; clone size: .; J gene: TRBJ1-1; D gene: .; CDR3 DNA: TGTGCCAGCAGTCCGCCGAGGGTCACTGAAGCTTTCTTT; CDR3 protein: CASSPPRVTEAFF
V gene: TRBV7-6; clone size: .; J gene: TRBJ2-2; D gene: TRBD2; CDR3 DNA: TGTGCCAGCAGCAAGCGGGAGTTTCAGAGCGGGGAGCTGTTTTTT; CDR3 protein: CASSKREFQSGELFF
V gene: TRBV6-1; clone size: .; J gene: TRBJ2-7; D gene: .; CDR3 DNA: TGTGCCAGCCGGGACATTCCCTACGAGCAGTACTTC; CDR3 protein: CASRDIPYEQYF
V gene: TRBV28; clone size: .; J gene: TRBJ1-2; D gene: TRBD1; CDR3 DNA: TGTGCCAGCAGTTTGATGGTTTCAGGGGGATACTATGGCTACACCTTC; CDR3 protein: CASSLMVSGGYYGYTF
V gene: TRBV11-1; clone size: few; J gene: TRBJ2-1; D gene: .; CDR3 DNA: TGTGCCAGCAGCAACCACAATGAGCAGTTCTTC; CDR3 protein: CASSNHNEQFF
V gene: TRBV29-1; clone size: .; J gene: TRBJ2-6; D gene: TRBD1; CDR3 DNA: TGCAGCGTTGGGGACAGGGGGTCTTCGGGGGCCAACGTCCTGACTTTC; CDR3 protein: CSVGDRGSSGANVLTF
V gene: TRBV4-2; clone size: .; J gene: TRBJ1-3; D gene: .; CDR3 DNA: TGTGCCAGCAGCCAAGTATCGGGGTCCCCTGGAAACACCATATATTTT; CDR3 protein: CASSQVSGSPGNTIYF
V gene: TRBV7-2; clone size: .; J gene: TRBJ1-6; D gene: .; CDR3 DNA: TGTGCCAGCAGCTTACGGGGCTCCTATAATTCACCCCTCCACTTT; CDR3 protein: CASSLRGSYNSPLHF
V gene: TRBV9; clone size: .; J gene: TRBJ2-7; D gene: TRBD1; CDR3 DNA: TGTGCCAGCAGCGTAGAGTCGGACAGGGGGCAGAAAGCCACCTACGAGCAGTACTTC; CDR3 protein: CASSVESDRGQKATYEQYF
V gene: TRBV30; clone size: .; J gene: TRBJ2-1; D gene: .; CDR3 DNA: TGTGCCTGGAGCCCTGGGGGCAGAGAGCAGTTCTTC; CDR3 protein: CAWSPGGREQFF
V gene: TRBV18; clone size: .; J gene: TRBJ2-7; D gene: .; CDR3 DNA: TGTGCCAGCGCAATACTGAAGAACTACGAGCAGTACTTC; CDR3 protein: CASAILKNYEQYF
V gene: TRBV28; clone size: .; J gene: TRBJ1-1; D gene: .; CDR3 DNA: TGTGCCAGCAGTTTCCAGGGAAGGGCGAACACTGAAGCTTTCTTT; CDR3 protein: CASSFQGRANTEAFF
V gene: TRBV7-2; clone size: .; J gene: TRBJ2-7; D gene: TRBD2; CDR3 DNA: TGTGCCAGCAGCTTAGTCCGTGGGCGGGAGGGTCCCTACGAGCAGTACTTC; CDR3 protein: CASSLVRGREGPYEQYF
V gene: TRBV10-3; clone size: .; J gene: TRBJ1-2; D gene: .; CDR3 DNA: TGTGCCACAGGGGCGGGAGGTGGCTACACCTTC; CDR3 protein: CATGAGGGYTF
V gene: TRBV10-3; clone size: .; J gene: TRBJ2-3; D gene: .; CDR3 DNA: TGTGCCATCAGCGGCGGACAGAACACAGATACGCAGTATTTT; CDR3 protein: CAISGGQNTDTQYF
V gene: TRBV4-3; clone size: .; J gene: TRBJ2-7; D gene: TRBD1; CDR3 DNA: TGCGCCAGCAGCCAAGTTGCTCCGGGACAGGGGTACGAGCAGTACTTC; CDR3 protein: CASSQVAPGQGYEQYF
V gene: TRBV29-1; clone size: .; J gene: TRBJ1-1; D gene: TRBD1; CDR3 DNA: TGCAGCGTGGCACCAGGGGGGGTAGACACTGAAGCTTTCTTT; CDR3 protein: CSVAPGGVDTEAFF
V gene: TRBV19; clone size: .; J gene: TRBJ1-1; D gene: .; CDR3 DNA: TGTGCCAGTAGGCTCGGCGGGAGGCGGCCTGAACCTGAAGCTTTCTTT; CDR3 protein: CASRLGGRRPEPEAFF
V gene: TRBV5-1; clone size: .; J gene: TRBJ1-1; D gene: .; CDR3 DNA: TGCGCCAGCAGCTTGGCGGGAGCCACTGAAGCTTTCTTT; CDR3 protein: CASSLAGATEAFF
V gene: TRBV19; clone size: .; J gene: TRBJ1-5; D gene: TRBD1; CDR3 DNA: TGTGCCAGTACTCTGGGAGGGGGCCGCAATCAGCCCCAGCATTTT; CDR3 protein: CASTLGGGRNQPQHF
V gene: TRBV7-2; clone size: .; J gene: TRBJ2-4; D gene: TRBD2; CDR3 DNA: TGTGCCAGCAGCCAACTAGCGGAAACCATTCAGTACTTC; CDR3 protein: CASSQLAETIQYF
V gene: TRBV5-1; clone size: .; J gene: TRBJ1-2; D gene: .; CDR3 DNA: TGCGCCAGCAGCTTGGACTCCTATGGCTACACCTTC; CDR3 protein: CASSLDSYGYTF
V gene: TRBV7-9; clone size: .; J gene: TRBJ2-3; D gene: .; CDR3 DNA: TGTGCCAGCAGCCCCCGGACAGGCACAGATACGCAGTATTTT; CDR3 protein: CASSPRTGTDTQYF
V gene: TRBV18; clone size: few; J gene: TRBJ1-1; D gene: .; CDR3 DNA: TGTGCCAGCTCACCACAGAACACTGAAGCTTTCTTT; CDR3 protein: CASSPQNTEAFF